This T cell receptor beta chain was obtained from a study of T cell repertoires in cytomegalovirus infection. Study as a whole: CMV infection together with matching HLA type was indicated by public TCR beta signatures. Findings and limits, study-wide: Predominance within the ex vivo response was attributable to HLA-C-restricted CMV-specific TCR beta clonotypes. Frequencies of public TCR beta families were cumulated, and this identified carriers of CMV plus the relevant HLA.

This clonotype has just a few counts. Antigen unknown. Via MiXCR, TCRdb re-called the reads, giving one row per CDR3 protein. The sample lists 750,000 to 950,000 distinct CDR3 sequences; about 27% were seen once. Trimming removed 2 bases at V and 6 bases at J, with 10 bases between. This CDR3 is built from 13 residues. Germline loops: CDR1 SGHVS, CDR2 FQNEAQ. The sequence came from a human donor in good health (CMV status not recorded). Some clones in this sample may be carry-over from other donors' samples. V usage is TRBV7-8 and J usage is TRBJ1-1; no firm D call. The sample consisted of cultured CD8+ T cells from PBMCs, taken from culture after CMV antigen stimulation. CDR3 loop: CASSLRRIPEAFF. The DNA of the CDR3 is TGTGCCAGCAGCTTACGCAGAATCCCTGAAGCTTTCTTT. The variable domain in full, completed from reference TRBV7-8 and TRBJ1-1, reads GAGVSQSPRYKVAKRGQDVALRCDPISGHVSLFWYQQALGQGPEFLTYFQNEAQLDKSGLPSDRFFAERPEGSVSTLKIQRTQQEDSAVYLCASSLRRIPEAFFGQGTRLTVV.